The 8 T cell receptor beta chains below were found in one sample sequenced in a study of cytomegalovirus exposure and HLA in healthy donors listed by TCRdb under 2017. Libraries were constructed by the immunoSEQ multiplex PCR assay. In TCRdb, the immuneACCESS table is reduced to in-frame sequences with V and J assigned. These tables do not hold every clone; where another copy was compared, an unresolved V gene accounts for under half, and the others remain unexplained. The sample contains more than 95,000 clones, under 90% of them found a single time. The ten top clones hold 2% to 2.5% of the sample. Sequencing was carried out using PBMCs. These receptors originate from a woman under 30 in good health and CMV-seronegative.

The V call is TRBV10-1, the J call TRBJ2-5, with D tentatively TRBD1 (6 bases). The CDR3 has 13 amino acids. The V gene lost 0 bases and the J gene lost 5 bases, with 7 bases spanning the gap. Germline-derived CDR1 and CDR2 are WNHNN and SYGVQD (reference sequence). CDR3 protein: CASSESRGETQYF. The CDR3 nucleotides read TGCGCCAGCAGTGAGTCTAGGGGGGAGACCCAGTACTTC.

The chain employs TRBV7-2 and TRBJ2-7; TRBD1 matches 7 bases. V shed 5 bases, J shed 2 bases, and the junction held 9 bases outside the gene matches. The length of the CDR3 is 15 residues. Germline V gene lookup returns CDR1 SGHTA and CDR2 FQGNSA. CDR3 DNA: TGTGCCAGCAGCCGTACGGGACAGCCTGCCTACGAGCAGTACTTC. It specifies CASSRTGQPAYEQYF.

The chain links TRBV19 to TRBJ2-3, with 11 nucleotides matching TRBD1. The CDR3 runs 15 residues. Germline V CDR1 and CDR2: LNHDA, SQIVND (reference sequence). V was clipped by 3 bases and J by 5 bases; unmatched bases: 4. In nucleotides, the CDR3 is TGTGCCAGTAGTATCGGACAGGGGGCCATAGATACGCAGTATTTT. Protein sequence: CASSIGQGAIDTQYF.

This clone was seen at least ten times. This chain connects TRBV6-4 to TRBJ2-7; 14 nucleotides line up with TRBD2. Germline CDR1 MRHNA, CDR2 SNTAGT. V dropped 2 bases and J dropped 6; count of bases not matched to a gene: 0. This CDR3 is 14 amino acids long. The CDR3: CASSDGTSGSEQYF. The CDR3 DNA reads as TGTGCCAGCAGTGACGGGACTAGCGGGAGCGAGCAGTACTTC.

The J gene is TRBJ2-7, the V gene TRBV6-5, with 9 bases matching TRBD1. The CDR3 is 14 residues long. Germline CDR1 MNHEY, CDR2 SVGAGI. V dropped 5 bases and J dropped 5; count of bases not matched to a gene: 7. The CDR3: CASSLRGDRDEQYF. CDR3 bases: TGTGCCAGCAGTCTCCGGGGGGACAGGGACGAGCAGTACTTC.

The rearrangement uses TRBV7-9 and TRBJ1-1; no reliable D call. The germline CDR1 and CDR2 sequences are SEHNR and FQNEAQ (reference sequence). This CDR3 spans 14 amino acids. Trimming took 5 bases from V and 5 from J, leaving 15 bases between them. The CDR3 is CASSQYGGNTEAFF. DNA of the CDR3: TGTGCCAGCAGCCAGTATGGAGGGAATACTGAAGCTTTCTTT.

This chain links TRBV29-1 with TRBJ2-7; perhaps TRBD1 as D (6 bases). This CDR3 has 16 residues. With 7 bases removed from V and 3 bases from J, the gap between germline ends came to 25 bases. Germline V gene lookup returns CDR1 SQVTM and CDR2 ANQGSEA. The CDR3 DNA sequence: TGCAGCGCCCAAGGGTTGGTCTCCCAGGGGATCTACGAGCAGTACTTC. As protein: CSAQGLVSQGIYEQYF.

V usage is TRBV2 and J usage is TRBJ2-7; the match to TRBD2 covers 7 bases. CDR1 and CDR2 (germline): SNHLY, FYNNEI. V shed 8 bases, J shed 4 bases, and the junction held 8 bases outside the gene matches. The CDR3 has 13 residues. The CDR3 loop is CASSTLAAYEQYF. CDR3 in DNA: TGTGCCAGCTCCACCCTAGCGGCTTACGAGCAGTACTTC.